The rows below give T cell receptor beta chains drawn from one sample of a study of blood T cell repertoires in COVID-19. Assay: immunoSEQ multiplex PCR; the TCRdb copy retains only in-frame clones and omits some. The sample lists hundreds of thousands of clones, 85% occurring once. Sequencing was performed on PBMCs or T cells enriched from blood (not recorded which). These receptors were taken from a woman aged 50 to 60 with acute COVID-19. The CDR3 runs from the conserved cysteine through the conserved F or W. A D gene is named only where the DNA matches it firmly. Clone sizes are given selectively: once, few, many, or a class where the clone is expanded.

size	J	V	D	CDR3	DNA
NA	TRBJ1-2	TRBV6-5	TRBD1	CASSYSTGQVGSYTF	TGTGCCAGCAGTTACTCGACAGGGCAAGTTGGGAGCTACACCTTC
NA	TRBJ1-2	TRBV9	TRBD1	CASSVETGQNYGYTF	TGTGCCAGCAGCGTAGAGACAGGGCAAAACTATGGCTACACCTTC
few	TRBJ1-4	TRBV9	NA	CASSARGGVANEKLFF	TGTGCCAGCAGCGCCCGAGGTGGAGTAGCTAATGAAAAACTGTTTTTT
NA	TRBJ2-3	TRBV20-1	NA	CSASFSRGNTDTQYF	TGCAGTGCTAGTTTTAGCAGGGGAAACACAGATACGCAGTATTTT
NA	TRBJ1-1	TRBV13	TRBD1	CASSVLQGATEAFF	TGTGCCAGCAGCGTACTTCAGGGGGCCACTGAAGCTTTCTTT
NA	TRBJ1-5	TRBV3-1/TRBV3-2	NA	CASSQEHCRDSNQPQHF	TGTGCCAGCAGCCAAGAACACTGCAGGGATAGCAATCAGCCCCAGCATTTT
NA	TRBJ1-2	TRBV5-1	TRBD1	CASSLWGQGSYGYTF	TGCGCCAGCAGCTTGTGGGGACAGGGGTCCTATGGCTACACCTTC
NA	TRBJ1-2	TRBV13	NA	CASSLRSGFYGYTF	TGTGCCAGCAGCTTGAGGAGTGGCTTTTATGGCTACACCTTC
few	TRBJ1-1	TRBV5-3	TRBD1	CARSLGGTGGDQDTEAFF	TGTGCCAGAAGCTTGGGCGGGACAGGGGGTGATCAGGACACTGAAGCTTTCTTT
NA	TRBJ2-5	TRBV12-3/TRBV12-4	NA	CASSRLDQETQYF	TGTGCCAGCAGCCGACTAGACCAAGAGACCCAGTACTTC